Below, 5 T cell receptor beta chains from the same sample are listed, as sequenced in a study of blood T cell repertoires in COVID-19. Measured with immunoSEQ multiplex PCR; TCRdb has only the in-frame clones, and not every one. This sample carries approximately 330,000 clones, 70% to 90% of them seen once, and the ten largest clones take 3% to 4%. The source material was peripheral blood. The receptors were sampled from a woman between 45 and 65 years old with active or convalescent COVID-19.

The CDR3 coding sequence is TGTGCCAGCGTAGGGCGGCAGGGAAGACACGAGCAGTACTTC. It translates to CASVGRQGRHEQYF. V gene TRBV6-6 combines with J gene TRBJ2-7; TRBD1 might be the D (5 bases). Germline lookup yields CDR1 MNHNY and CDR2 SVGAGI (reference sequence). V lost 8 bases and J 5 bases, leaving 19 bases between the germline ends. The length of the CDR3 is 14 residues.

The chain combines TRBV28 with TRBJ2-7; 8 nucleotides agree with TRBD1. The CDR3 runs to 16 residues. Germline V gives CDR1 MDHEN, CDR2 SYDVKM. V was clipped by 3 bases and J by 4 bases; unmatched bases: 11. The CDR3 nucleotides are TGTGCCAGCAGTTTGGGTGTCGGGACAGGCACTTACGAGCAGTACTTC. Its translation: CASSLGVGTGTYEQYF.

The chain links TRBV19 to TRBJ1-5; a weak D match, TRBD1 (6 bases). CDR1 is LNHDA, CDR2 SQIVND, per germline (reference sequence). V lost 2 bases and J 2 bases, leaving 7 bases between the germline ends. This CDR3 is 14 amino acids long. The CDR3 bases are TGTGCCAGTAGTATATCAGGGGGCAATCAGCCCCAGCATTTT. Translated: CASSISGGNQPQHF.

This clone was seen just once. The chain is built from TRBV6-5 and TRBJ1-1; D is ambiguous. Germline CDR1 is MNHEY and CDR2 is SVGAGI. This CDR3 spans 14 amino acids. V was pared by 7 bases and J by 5 bases, with 17 bases between. The CDR3 region has the DNA TGTGCCAGCACCCCCCCGTTTTCGAGGACTGAAGCTTTCTTT. As protein: CASTPPFSRTEAFF.

The V and J genes are TRBV11-2 and TRBJ2-2; D is perhaps TRBD2 (5 bases). The germline gives CDR1 SGHAT, CDR2 FQNNGV. V dropped 3 bases and J dropped 4 bases, with 9 bases sitting between them. This CDR3 region has 14 residues. Here the CDR3 DNA reads TGTGCCAGCAGCTTTGTAAGCGGCACCGGGGAGCTGTTTTTT. It is translated as CASSFVSGTGELFF.